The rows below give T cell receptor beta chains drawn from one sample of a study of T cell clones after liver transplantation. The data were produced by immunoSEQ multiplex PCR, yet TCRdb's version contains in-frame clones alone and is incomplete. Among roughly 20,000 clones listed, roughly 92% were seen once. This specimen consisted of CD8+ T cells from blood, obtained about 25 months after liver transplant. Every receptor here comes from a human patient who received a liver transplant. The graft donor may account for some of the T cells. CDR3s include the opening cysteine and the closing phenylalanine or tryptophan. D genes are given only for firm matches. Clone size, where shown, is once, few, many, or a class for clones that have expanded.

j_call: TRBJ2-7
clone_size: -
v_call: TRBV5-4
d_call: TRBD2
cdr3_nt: TGTGCCACCCAGGGCGTAGGCGGGAGGTTCTACGAGCAGTACTTC
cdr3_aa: CATQGVGGRFYEQYF

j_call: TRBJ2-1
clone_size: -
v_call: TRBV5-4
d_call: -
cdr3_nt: TGTGCCAGCAGCTCGAGGGAGACTAGGGAGGATGAGCAGTTCTTC
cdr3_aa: CASSSRETREDEQFF

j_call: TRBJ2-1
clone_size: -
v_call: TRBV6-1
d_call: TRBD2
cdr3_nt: TGTGCCAGCAAACTAGCGGATTACAATGAGCAGTTCTTC
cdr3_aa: CASKLADYNEQFF

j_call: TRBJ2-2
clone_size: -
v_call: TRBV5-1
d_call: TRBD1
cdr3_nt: TGCGCCAGCAGCTTTCAGGGGGAAGTACGTTGGAACTTGGGGGAGCTGTTTTTT
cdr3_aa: CASSFQGEVRWNLGELFF

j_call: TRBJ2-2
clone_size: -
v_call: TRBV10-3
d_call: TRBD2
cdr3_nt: TGTGCCATCAGTGGCGATCCGGGACTAGCGGGCCCTCTCGTGCACGGGGAGCTGTTTTTT
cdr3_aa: CAISGDPGLAGPLVHGELFF

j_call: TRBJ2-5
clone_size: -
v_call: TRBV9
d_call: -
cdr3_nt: TGTGCCAGCAGCGTAGAGGTAGGGGAGACCCAGTACTTC
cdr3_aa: CASSVEVGETQYF

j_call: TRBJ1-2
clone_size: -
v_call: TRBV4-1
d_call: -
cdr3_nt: TGCGCCAGCAGCCAATCCGACTATGGCTACACCTTC
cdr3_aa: CASSQSDYGYTF

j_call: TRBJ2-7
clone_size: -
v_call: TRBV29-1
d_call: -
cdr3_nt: TGCAGCGCCGGCGGGAAGAGCTCCTACGAGCAGTACTTC
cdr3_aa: CSAGGKSSYEQYF

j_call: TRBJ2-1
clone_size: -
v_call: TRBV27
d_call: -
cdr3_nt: TGTGCCAGCAGTTTAGCACAGAGCTCCTACAATGAGCAGTTCTTC
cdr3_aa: CASSLAQSSYNEQFF

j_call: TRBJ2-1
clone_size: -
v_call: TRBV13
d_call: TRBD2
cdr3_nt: TGTGCCAGCAGCGCGGACCTAGCGGGAGGGCCTTTCAATGAGCAGTTCTTC
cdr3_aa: CASSADLAGGPFNEQFF

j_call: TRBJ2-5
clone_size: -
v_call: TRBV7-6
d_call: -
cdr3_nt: TGTGCCAACGGACAGACCGAAGAGACCCAGTACTTC
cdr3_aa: CANGQTEETQYF

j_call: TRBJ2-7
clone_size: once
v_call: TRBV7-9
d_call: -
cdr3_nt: TGTGCCAGCAGCTTGGCATTGCTCTCCTACGAGCAGTACTTC
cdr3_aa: CASSLALLSYEQYF

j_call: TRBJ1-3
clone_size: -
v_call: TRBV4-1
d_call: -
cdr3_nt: TGCGCCAGCAGCCCTTTAACAGGCGCAAGCTCTGGAAACACCATATATTTT
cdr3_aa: CASSPLTGASSGNTIYF

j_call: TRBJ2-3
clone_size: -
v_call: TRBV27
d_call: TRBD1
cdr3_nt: TGTGCCAGCAGTGACCGGGACAGGGGATCGGATACGCAGTATTTT
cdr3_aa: CASSDRDRGSDTQYF

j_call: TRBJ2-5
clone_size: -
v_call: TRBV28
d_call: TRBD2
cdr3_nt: TGTGCCAGCAGGGCGTTTTTGGCAGCGGGGGAGACCCAGTACTTC
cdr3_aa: CASRAFLAAGETQYF

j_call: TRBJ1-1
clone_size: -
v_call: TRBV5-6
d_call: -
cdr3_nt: TGTGCCAGCAGCTTGGGTCAGCCGTACACTGAAGCTTTCTTT
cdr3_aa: CASSLGQPYTEAFF

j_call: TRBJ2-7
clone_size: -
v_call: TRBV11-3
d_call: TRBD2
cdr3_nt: TGTGCCAGCAGCTCCCTGGGGGAGGGAGATTCCTACGAGCAGTACTTC
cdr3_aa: CASSSLGEGDSYEQYF

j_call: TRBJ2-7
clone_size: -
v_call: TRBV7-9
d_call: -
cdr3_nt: TGTGCCAGCAGCGCGCACAGGGAGTCCTACGAGCAGTACTTC
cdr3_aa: CASSAHRESYEQYF

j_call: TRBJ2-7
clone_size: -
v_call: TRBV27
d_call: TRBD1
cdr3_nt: TGTGCCAGCAGACAGGGGCCCTACGAGCAGTACTTC
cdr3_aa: CASRQGPYEQYF

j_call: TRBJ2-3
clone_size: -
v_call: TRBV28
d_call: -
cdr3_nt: TGTGCCAGCACACACAGTCGCACAGATACGCAGTATTTT
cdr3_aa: CASTHSRTDTQYF

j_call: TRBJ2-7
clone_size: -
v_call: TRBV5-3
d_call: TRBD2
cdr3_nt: TGTGCCAGAAGCTTGAAAGGCGGGAGGGCCTACGAGCAGTACTTC
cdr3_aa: CARSLKGGRAYEQYF

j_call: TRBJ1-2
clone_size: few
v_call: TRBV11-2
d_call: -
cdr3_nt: TGTGCCAGCAGCCACGGACGTGGTAATGGCTACACCTTC
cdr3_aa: CASSHGRGNGYTF

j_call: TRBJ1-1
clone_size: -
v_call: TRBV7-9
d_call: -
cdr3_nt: TGTGCCAGCAGCCGAACCCGGGGCACGAACACTGAAGCTTTCTTT
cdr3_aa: CASSRTRGTNTEAFF

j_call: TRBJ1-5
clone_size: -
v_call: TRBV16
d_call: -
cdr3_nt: TGTGCCAGCAGCCAAGGGCATGGATATCAGCCCCAGCATTTT
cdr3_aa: CASSQGHGYQPQHF

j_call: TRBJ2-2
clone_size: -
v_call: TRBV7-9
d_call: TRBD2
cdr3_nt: TGTGCCAGCAGCCAGCGGGAGGGAAACACCGGGGAGCTGTTTTTT
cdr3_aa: CASSQREGNTGELFF

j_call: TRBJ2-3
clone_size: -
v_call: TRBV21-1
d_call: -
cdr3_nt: TGTGCCAGCAGCAACCTCCTCTGCGGCTGGGGCACAGATACGCAGTATTTT
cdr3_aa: CASSNLLCGWGTDTQYF

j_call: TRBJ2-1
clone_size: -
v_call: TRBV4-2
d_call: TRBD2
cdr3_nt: TGTGCCAGCAGCCAAGATCGAGGCGGGGGGGACTACAATGAGCAGTTCTTC
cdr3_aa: CASSQDRGGGDYNEQFF

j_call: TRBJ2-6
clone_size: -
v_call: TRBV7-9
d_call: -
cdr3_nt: TGTGCCAGCAGCTTAAAGGGGGACCAAAGCTCTGGGGCCAACGTCCTGACTTTC
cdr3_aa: CASSLKGDQSSGANVLTF

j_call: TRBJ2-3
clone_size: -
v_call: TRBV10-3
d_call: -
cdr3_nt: TGTGCCATCAACGCAGGTCCTCTAGGGAGTCTCACAGATACGCAGTATTTT
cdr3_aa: CAINAGPLGSLTDTQYF

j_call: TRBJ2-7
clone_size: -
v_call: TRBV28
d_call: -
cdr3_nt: TGTGCCAGCAGTCCCCCTGGGGGCGGGATCGAGCAGTACTTC
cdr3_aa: CASSPPGGGIEQYF

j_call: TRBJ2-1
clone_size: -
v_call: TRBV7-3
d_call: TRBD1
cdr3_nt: TGTGCCAGCAGCTTAGGACAGGGTAGCAATGAGCAGTTCTTC
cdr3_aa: CASSLGQGSNEQFF

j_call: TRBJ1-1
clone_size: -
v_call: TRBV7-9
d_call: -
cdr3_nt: TGTGCCAGCAGCCCCCCCATAAGAAACACTGAAGCTTTCTTT
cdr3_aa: CASSPPIRNTEAFF

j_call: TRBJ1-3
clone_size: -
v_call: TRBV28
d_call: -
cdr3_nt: TGTGCCAGCAGTTTATTAGGGAGTACCGGAAACACCATATATTTT
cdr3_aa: CASSLLGSTGNTIYF

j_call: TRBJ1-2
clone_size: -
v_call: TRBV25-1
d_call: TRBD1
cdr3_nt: TGTGCCAGCAGTGAGACAGGGGGCGCGGGCTATGGCTACACCTTC
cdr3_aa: CASSETGGAGYGYTF

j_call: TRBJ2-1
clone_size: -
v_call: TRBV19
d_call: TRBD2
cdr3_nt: TGTGCCAGTAGTCCGACTAGCGGCTACAATGAGCAGTTCTTC
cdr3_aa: CASSPTSGYNEQFF